This T cell receptor (beta chain) was documented in a study of CD8 T cells in ankylosing spondylitis. Findings and caveats of the study: CD8+ cells made up the disease-linked clones, which were relatively rare in peripheral blood. What appeared characteristic of ankylosing spondylitis blood was a TCR beta motif of seven to nine highly homologous variants.

By quantitative 5'-RACE with molecular barcodes, the TCR beta libraries were made. In TCRdb, the 5' RACE reads were re-called with MiXCR into one record per CDR3 protein. The sample has 800,000 to 900,000 distinct CDR3 sequences, around 11% seen once; the top ten hold approximately 0.46%. Germline V lookup: CDR1 SNHLY, CDR2 FYNNEI. The CDR3 has 13 amino acids. Trimming left V 8 bases short and J 7 bases short, with 12 bases between. With regard to this clonotype: Its target is unknown.

V usage is TRBV2 and J usage is TRBJ1-6; TRBD1 might be the D (6 bases). The sequence derives from a male donor with ankylosing spondylitis. The sequenced material came from blood, either unsorted or a sorted T cell fraction (not recorded which). The CDR3, as DNA: TGTGCCAGCTCACGGGGGCCGAATTCACCCCTCCACTTT. This translates into CASSRGPNSPLHF.